This T cell receptor (beta chain) was sequenced in a study of cytotoxic CD8 clonotypes in ibrutinib-treated CLL. This clone was observed once. Sequencing used immunoSEQ multiplex PCR; TCRdb keeps in-frame clones, though not all of them. The table has about 160,000 clones, 88% seen once; the top ten hold about 2.9%. CDR3 length equals 13 residues. Germline-derived CDR1 and CDR2 are MGHRA and YSYEKL. V was shortened by 9 bases and J by 2 bases, with 14 bases between the two germline ends. This TCR derives from a human donor with chronic lymphocytic leukemia. The genes are TRBV4-1 and TRBJ2-7; D is perhaps TRBD1 or TRBD2 (5 bases each). Sample: PBMCs, taken at disease progression, from a patient treated with ibrutinib. The CDR3 region has the DNA TGCGCCAGTTCACGGGACCAAACCTACGAGCAGTACTTC. It encodes CASSRDQTYEQYF.